Below, 18 T cell receptor beta chains from the same sample are listed, as sequenced in a study of T cells after yellow fever vaccination. TCRdb processed the 5' RACE reads anew with MiXCR; each CDR3 protein has one entry. The sample holds some 290,000 distinct CDR3 sequences; roughly a tenth are singletons and the top ten take about 3%. The source was CD4+ T cells sorted from PBMCs, collected 45 days after the yellow fever booster vaccination. The origin of the receptors is a man aged 18 to 30 who received the YFV17D yellow fever vaccine.

This clonotype has at least ten counts. The chain combines TRBV5-1 with TRBJ1-1; D is unresolved. This CDR3 region has 14 residues. The V gene's germline CDR1 is SGHRS and CDR2 YFSETQ. The germline V and J ends were trimmed by 0 bases and 1 base, with 7 bases remaining between them. The CDR3 DNA reads TGCGCCAGCAGCTTGGAGCGGGCGAACACTGAAGCTTTCTTT. This encodes CASSLERANTEAFF.

This clonotype came up a few times. The chain joins TRBV6-1 to TRBJ1-2, with 12 bases matching TRBD1. The germline V gene has CDR1 MNHNS and CDR2 SASEGT. V shed 4 bases, J shed 8 bases, and the junction held 5 bases outside the gene matches. CDR3 length equals 14 residues. CDR3 amino acids: CASSGGQGAGGYTF. The CDR3 nucleotides are TGTGCCAGCAGTGGGGGACAGGGGGCAGGGGGCTACACCTTC.

This clonotype appeared many times. The V and J genes are TRBV7-2 and TRBJ1-2; unclear D gene. CDR1 is SGHTA, CDR2 FQGNSA, per germline. V was pared by 5 bases and J by 5 bases, with 12 bases between. This CDR3 has 13 residues. The CDR3 DNA is TGTGCCAGCAGCCCCGACCAATTTTATGGCTACACCTTC. This sequence encodes CASSPDQFYGYTF.

At least ten counts were recorded for this clonotype. This chain connects TRBV6-6 to TRBJ2-3; 15 nucleotides align to TRBD2. Germline V CDR1 and CDR2: MNHNY, SVGAGI (reference sequence). CDR3 length: 18 residues. With V trimmed by 7 bases and J by 2 bases, 10 bases remained unmatched. The DNA of the CDR3 is TGTGCCAGCACCCTCCGGGGACTAGCGGGGGGATACACAGATACGCAGTATTTT. This codes for CASTLRGLAGGYTDTQYF.

This clonotype appeared many times. The genes are TRBV28 and TRBJ2-7, with 8 bases fitting TRBD1. The junction had 7 bases not matched to a gene; V was cut back by 8 bases and J by 4 bases. Germline CDR1 is MDHEN and CDR2 is SYDVKM. The CDR3 runs to 13 residues. CDR3 coding DNA: TGTGCCAGCTCATCTGGACAGGGTTACGAGCAGTACGTC. It encodes CASSSGQGYEQYV.

This clonotype was seen at least ten times. The V call is TRBV10-2, the J call TRBJ1-4; tentative D call: TRBD1 (5 bases). CDR1 is WSHSY and CDR2 is SAAADI in the germline V gene. CDR3 length equals 13 residues. V was shortened by 7 bases and J by 5 bases, with 11 bases between the two germline ends. The CDR3 DNA sequence: TGCGCCAGCAAGGGGCAGTCGAATGAAAAACTGTTTTTT. Amino acid sequence: CASKGQSNEKLFF.

V gene TRBV11-2 combines with J gene TRBJ1-6; no definite D call. Germline V lookup: CDR1 SGHAT, CDR2 FQNNGV. V dropped 5 bases and J dropped 9 bases, with 8 bases sitting between them. CDR3 length: 12 amino acids. The CDR3 here is CASSPGSSPLHF. The DNA of the CDR3 is TGTGCCAGCAGCCCCGGAAGTTCACCCCTCCACTTT.

This clonotype was found a few times. This sequence joins TRBV10-3 and TRBJ2-3, with D unresolved. The germline V gene has CDR1 ENHRY and CDR2 SYGVKD. This CDR3 is built from 16 residues. The V and J ends lost 0 bases and 0 bases respectively, with 10 bases between them. The CDR3 here is CAISESAGPSTDTQYF. In DNA form, the CDR3 reads TGTGCCATCAGTGAGTCGGCAGGCCCCAGCACAGATACGCAGTATTTT.

V and J are TRBV9 and TRBJ1-5; tentative D call: TRBD1 (5 bases). From germline, CDR1 is SGDLS and CDR2 YYNGEE. The CDR3 spans 16 residues. V was shortened by 3 bases and J by 3 bases, with 16 bases between the two germline ends. The CDR3 coding sequence is TGTGCCAGCAGCGCCGGAGGGACGGTGACCAATCAGCCCCAGCATTTT. Translated, it gives CASSAGGTVTNQPQHF.

This clonotype was recorded a few times. This chain uses TRBV28 with TRBJ1-5; the D is unclear. Looked up from germline, CDR1 is MDHEN and CDR2 is SYDVKM. This CDR3 is built from 15 residues. The germline V and J ends were trimmed by 6 bases and 1 base, with 13 bases remaining between them. Here the CDR3 reads CASSHAGPSNQPQHF. The CDR3 DNA reads TGTGCCAGCAGCCACGCCGGGCCCAGCAATCAGCCCCAGCATTTT. The whole variable domain, filled in from reference TRBV28 and TRBJ1-5, reads DVKVTQSSRYLVKRTGEKVFLECVQDMDHENMFWYRQDPGLGLRLIYFSYDVKMKEKGDIPEGYSVSREKKERFSLILESASTNQTSMYLCASSHAGPSNQPQHFGDGTRLSIL.

The chain carries TRBV6-2 or TRBV6-3 and TRBJ2-7, with D possibly being TRBD1 (6 bases). The CDR3 extends over 12 amino acids. V dropped 5 bases and J dropped 12 bases, with 17 bases sitting between them. From germline, CDR1 is MNHEY and CDR2 SVGEGT. In nucleotides, the CDR3 is TGTGCCAGCAGTCACCCCTACGGGACACCGTACGTC. Protein product: CASSHPYGTPYV.

J is TRBJ2-6 and V is TRBV7-2, with D possibly TRBD2 on 7 matching bases. Germline V gene lookup returns CDR1 SGHTA and CDR2 FQGNSA. This CDR3 region has 17 residues. With 8 bases removed from V and 0 bases from J, the gap between germline ends came to 17 bases. CDR3 coding DNA: TGTGCCAGCCGAGAACGGCGGGGGCTCTCTGGGGCCAACGTCCTGACTTTC. This gives the protein CASRERRGLSGANVLTF.

The genes are TRBV7-3 and TRBJ2-3; D is unclear. The CDR3 runs to 14 residues. V gave up 3 bases and J gave up 2 bases, with 9 bases separating them. Germline CDR1 reads SGHTA; CDR2 reads FQGTGA. The CDR3 DNA reads as TGTGCCAGCAGCTTCGGACGAACCACAGATACGCAGTATTTT. This gives the protein CASSFGRTTDTQYF.

A remark on this clonotype: This clone may be a read error of a much larger clone one base away. The chain employs TRBV7-9 and TRBJ2-2; D may correspond to TRBD1 or TRBD2 (5 bases each). CDR1 is SEHNR, CDR2 FQNEAQ, per germline (reference sequence). Deletions cut 2 bases from V and 4 bases from J, with 8 bases between. CDR3 length: 14 amino acids. The CDR3 coding sequence is TGTGCCAGCAGCTTAACGGGGACCACCGGGGAGCTGTTTTTT. Translated, it gives CASSLTGTTGELFF.

This clonotype turned up a few times. The V gene is TRBV10-2, the J gene TRBJ2-6; tentatively, D is TRBD1 (7 bases). CDR1 is WSHSY and CDR2 is SAAADI in the germline V gene. The CDR3 covers 17 residues. The ends were cut back, 6 bases at V and 5 bases at J, with 20 bases in the middle. The CDR3, as DNA: TGCGCCAGCAGAGGAGGGGGCAACGCCCTCTGGGCCAACGTCCTGACTTTC. Its translation is CASRGGGNALWANVLTF.

The J gene is TRBJ2-7, the V gene TRBV7-8, with 8 bases matching TRBD2. Unmatched junction bases numbered 15, after V lost 5 bases and J lost 6 bases. This CDR3 has 16 residues. CDR1 is SGHVS, CDR2 FQNEAQ, per germline. In DNA form, the CDR3 reads TGTGCCAGCAGCACTCGTGGACTAGCTGCCGGAGCCGAGCAGTACGTC. It codes for CASSTRGLAAGAEQYV.

As to this clonotype: A much larger clone differs by one base, so this may be a read error. The rearrangement uses TRBV11-2 and TRBJ1-1; unclear D gene. The germline gives CDR1 SGHAT, CDR2 FQNNGV. CDR3 length equals 14 residues. CDR3 in amino acids: CTSSLGLRGTEAFF. DNA for the CDR3: TGTACCAGCAGCTTAGGGCTGCGCGGCACTGAAGCTTTCTTT.

The sample holds many counts of this clonotype. This sequence joins TRBV6-5 and TRBJ2-1; weak D call: TRBD2 (5 bases). The CDR3 has 15 amino acids. V was pared by 2 bases and J by 2 bases, with 10 bases between. The germline V gene has CDR1 MNHEY and CDR2 SVGAGI. The CDR3 is CASSYVSGTYNEQFF. CDR3 nucleotide sequence: TGTGCCAGCAGTTACGTATCCGGGACCTACAATGAGCAGTTCTTC.